A selection of T cell receptor beta chains follows, all from one sample in a study of Ad26.COV2.S vaccination and SARS-CoV-2 variants. Measured with immunoSEQ multiplex PCR; TCRdb has only the in-frame clones, and not every one. The sample contains some 480,000 clones, about 83% of which appear only once. The specimen comprised peripheral blood, sampled in a trial of Ad26.COV2.S vaccine versus placebo. These receptors all stem from a person aged 18 to 65 who received the Ad26.COV2.S COVID-19 vaccine or a placebo. Both conserved end residues are part of each CDR3. Each record gives: V gene, clone size, D gene, J gene, CDR3 protein, CDR3 DNA. A D gene is named only where the DNA matches it firmly. Where a row states a size, it is once, few, many or the class of an expanded clone; other rows omit it.

TRBV5-4	-	-	TRBJ1-1	CASSSRLGPKTEAFF	TGTGCCAGCAGCTCCCGGCTGGGCCCGAAGACTGAAGCTTTCTTT
TRBV5-6	-	TRBD2	TRBJ2-2	CASSLVGSGRLGAGELFF	TGTGCCAGCAGCTTGGTTGGTAGCGGGAGGCTCGGGGCCGGGGAGCTGTTTTTT
TRBV12-2	-	-	TRBJ2-2	CASRWGTSGLANTGELFF	TGTGCAAGTCGCTGGGGGACTAGCGGTCTCGCGAACACCGGGGAGCTGTTTTTT
TRBV5-1	-	TRBD2	TRBJ2-1	CASTLAGGGYNEQFF	TGCGCCAGCACACTAGCGGGAGGGGGCTACAATGAGCAGTTCTTC
TRBV28	many	-	TRBJ1-4	CASSFRGFFTNEKLFF	TGTGCCAGCAGTTTCAGGGGCTTTTTCACTAATGAAAAACTGTTTTTT
TRBV2	-	-	TRBJ1-2	CASVAVGGYTF	TGTGCCAGCGTCGCCGTGGGGGGCTACACCTTC
TRBV10-1	-	TRBD2	TRBJ2-1	CASSAVGRFSGNEQFF	TGCGCCAGCAGTGCGGTCGGGAGGTTCTCTGGCAATGAGCAGTTCTTC
TRBV5-1	-	TRBD2	TRBJ2-7	CASSLVGPSGSSHYEQYF	TGCGCCAGCAGCTTGGTGGGCCCTAGCGGGAGCAGCCACTACGAGCAGTACTTC
TRBV6-2/TRBV6-3	-	-	TRBJ2-2	CASSGRNKFPGELFF	TGTGCCAGCAGTGGAAGGAATAAGTTCCCCGGGGAGCTGTTTTTT
TRBV2	-	-	TRBJ2-6	CASSTASSGANVLTF	TGTGCCAGCAGTACAGCCTCCTCTGGGGCCAACGTCCTGACTTTC
TRBV2	-	-	TRBJ2-7	CASGPGKRFGEQYF	TGTGCCAGCGGCCCGGGAAAAAGGTTTGGGGAGCAGTACTTC
TRBV7-9	-	-	TRBJ1-3	CASSPGGKTTGNTIYF	TGTGCCAGCAGTCCCGGAGGGAAAACGACTGGAAACACCATATATTTT
TRBV6-1	-	TRBD1	TRBJ2-3	CASSEKGGTGERDTQYF	TGTGCCAGCAGTGAAAAAGGAGGGACAGGGGAGAGGGATACGCAGTATTTT
TRBV5-5	once	TRBD1	TRBJ2-5	CASRGTGRETQYF	TGTGCCAGCAGAGGGACAGGGAGGGAGACCCAGTACTTC
TRBV12-1	few	-	TRBJ2-7	CASSPLTGIAGGPDTSYEQYF	TGTGCCAGCAGCCCTTTAACCGGAATAGCGGGAGGCCCCGACACCTCCTACGAGCAGTACTTC
TRBV5-1	-	-	TRBJ1-4	CASSRTGGATNEKLFF	TGCGCCAGCAGCCGAACAGGAGGCGCAACTAATGAAAAACTGTTTTTT
TRBV11-2	-	-	TRBJ2-3	CASSREGDTQYF	TGTGCCAGCAGCCGAGAGGGGGATACGCAGTATTTT
TRBV28	once	-	TRBJ2-7	CASSSPLGNEQYF	TGTGCCAGCAGTTCGCCGCTCGGCAACGAGCAGTACTTC
TRBV6-2/TRBV6-3	-	-	TRBJ1-5	CASSDPNQPQHF	TGTGCCAGCAGTGACCCCAATCAGCCCCAGCATTTT
TRBV29-1	-	TRBD2	TRBJ2-1	CSVRSGGLGDNEQFF	TGCAGCGTTAGGTCGGGGGGACTGGGGGACAATGAGCAGTTCTTC
TRBV20-1	few	-	TRBJ1-4	CSASQQDGREKLFF	TGCAGTGCTAGTCAACAAGACGGGAGGGAAAAACTGTTTTTT
TRBV7-3	-	TRBD2	TRBJ2-1	CASSSSGRVYNEQFF	TGTGCCAGCAGCTCTAGCGGGAGAGTCTACAATGAGCAGTTCTTC
TRBV28	-	-	TRBJ2-7	CASREYREREQYF	TGTGCCAGCAGGGAATACAGGGAACGCGAGCAGTACTTC
TRBV7-2	once	-	TRBJ1-5	CASSSGGGGGNQPQHF	TGTGCCAGCAGCTCCGGAGGGGGAGGCGGCAATCAGCCCCAGCATTTT
TRBV11-2	-	-	TRBJ2-5	CASSRDRAKETQYF	TGTGCCAGCAGTAGGGATCGAGCTAAAGAGACCCAGTACTTC
TRBV5-1	-	-	TRBJ1-2	CASSPGQFGGTYGYTF	TGCGCCAGCAGCCCTGGACAGTTCGGAGGAACCTATGGCTACACCTTC
TRBV20-1	-	-	TRBJ1-5	CSASEGKYSNQPQHF	TGCAGTGCTAGTGAGGGGAAATATAGCAATCAGCCCCAGCATTTT
TRBV28	-	-	TRBJ2-3	CASSLQPDTQYF	TGTGCCAGCAGTTTGCAGCCAGATACGCAGTATTTT
TRBV6-2/TRBV6-3	-	-	TRBJ2-2	CASRPGGNTGELFF	TGTGCCAGCAGGCCTGGGGGGAACACCGGGGAGCTGTTTTTT
TRBV5-5	-	-	TRBJ1-6	CASSEGPNNSPLHF	TGTGCCAGCAGCGAGGGCCCTAATAATTCACCCCTCCACTTT
TRBV6-1	-	TRBD2	TRBJ2-1	CASSFGRAGGSEQFF	TGTGCCAGCTCTTTTGGCAGGGCGGGAGGTAGTGAGCAGTTCTTC
TRBV5-4	-	TRBD2	TRBJ2-3	CASSPREGLSYTQYF	TGTGCCAGCAGCCCACGGGAGGGCCTTTCTTATACGCAGTATTTT
TRBV28	-	TRBD2	TRBJ2-1	CASSSWRGGNEQFF	TGTGCTAGCTCTTCCTGGCGGGGAGGGAATGAGCAGTTCTTC
TRBV24-1	-	-	TRBJ2-6	CATSDRGLSGANVLTF	TGTGCCACCAGTGACCGGGGACTCTCTGGGGCCAACGTCCTGACTTTC
TRBV7-2	-	-	TRBJ2-7	CASSRRDFPYEQYF	TGTGCCAGCAGCCGCCGGGACTTTCCCTACGAGCAGTACTTC
TRBV5-3	-	TRBD1	TRBJ2-7	CARRSDGTGRGEQYF	TGTGCCAGAAGGAGTGACGGGACAGGACGGGGCGAGCAGTACTTC
TRBV6-5	once	-	TRBJ2-1	CASTKPGEQFF	TGTGCCAGCACTAAACCCGGTGAGCAGTTCTTC
TRBV19	-	-	TRBJ1-6	CASSIGASPLHF	TGTGCCAGTAGTATTGGGGCTTCACCCCTCCACTTT
TRBV4-1	-	-	TRBJ2-1	CASSQETSLDEQFF	TGCGCCAGCAGCCAAGAAACTAGCTTGGATGAGCAGTTCTTC
TRBV5-8	few	TRBD2	TRBJ2-3	CASSRTVLAAPSDTQYF	TGTGCCAGCAGCCGGACCGTACTAGCGGCCCCCTCAGATACGCAGTATTTT
TRBV15	-	-	TRBJ2-2	CATSLTPTGELFF	TGTGCCACCAGCTTAACACCCACCGGGGAGCTGTTTTTT
TRBV27	-	TRBD2	TRBJ2-3	CASREAGGPTDTQYF	TGTGCCAGCAGGGAAGCGGGAGGGCCGACAGATACGCAGTATTTT
TRBV28	-	TRBD1	TRBJ2-7	CASSFLTGVGGEQYF	TGTGCCAGCAGTTTCCTGACAGGGGTTGGGGGCGAGCAGTACTTC
TRBV19	-	TRBD1	TRBJ2-1	CASSRTGSTVHEQFF	TGTGCCAGTAGTAGGACAGGGTCCACGGTCCATGAGCAGTTCTTC
TRBV19	few	-	TRBJ1-1	CASSPRGGETIEAFF	TGTGCCAGTAGTCCGAGAGGGGGGGAAACAATTGAAGCTTTCTTT
TRBV6-5	-	TRBD1	TRBJ1-3	CASSSRGSLGDTIYF	TGTGCCAGCAGCTCCAGGGGGTCACTGGGAGACACCATATATTTT
TRBV11-1	-	TRBD1	TRBJ2-5	CASSRTGQVETQYF	TGTGCCAGCAGCCGGACAGGTCAGGTGGAGACCCAGTACTTC
TRBV7-8	-	-	TRBJ1-2	CASSSAHGYTF	TGTGCCAGCAGCTCCGCGCATGGCTACACCTTC
TRBV3-1/TRBV3-2	-	-	TRBJ2-3	CASSKFPDTQYF	TGTGCCAGCAGCAAGTTCCCAGATACGCAGTATTTT
TRBV6-5	-	-	TRBJ1-2	CASRPPGQAYFTF	TGTGCCAGCAGGCCCCCGGGACAAGCCTATTTCACCTTC
TRBV28	-	-	TRBJ2-7	CATSELRAVGEQYF	TGTGCCACCTCGGAACTTAGGGCGGTCGGCGAGCAGTACTTC
TRBV4-3	-	-	TRBJ2-2	CASSQDALAGELFF	TGCGCCAGCAGCCAGGACGCCTTAGCCGGGGAGCTGTTTTTT
TRBV5-1	-	-	TRBJ1-1	CASSLGLLGNTEAFF	TGCGCCAGCAGCTTGGGGCTCTTAGGGAACACTGAAGCTTTCTTT
TRBV6-2/TRBV6-3	-	TRBD2	TRBJ2-7	CASSSPQTSGSYEQYF	TGTGCCAGCAGTTCACCCCAGACTAGCGGGAGCTACGAGCAGTACTTC
TRBV29-1	-	-	TRBJ1-5	CSVATGFGNQPQHF	TGCAGCGTTGCGACAGGTTTCGGCAATCAGCCCCAGCATTTT
TRBV5-4	many	TRBD2	TRBJ2-7	CASSQTSGRGYEQYF	TGTGCCAGCAGCCAGACTAGCGGGAGAGGCTACGAGCAGTACTTC
TRBV27	-	TRBD2	TRBJ2-1	CASSASWTSGSGEFF	TGTGCCAGCAGTGCCTCCTGGACTAGCGGGAGTGGTGAGTTCTTC
TRBV28	-	TRBD1	TRBJ1-2	CASTDRVGYTF	TGTGCCAGCACAGACAGGGTGGGCTACACCTTC
TRBV9	-	TRBD2	TRBJ2-1	CASSELAGGPYNEQFF	TGTGCCAGCAGCGAACTAGCGGGAGGGCCCTACAATGAGCAGTTCTTC
TRBV9	-	TRBD2	TRBJ2-7	CASSPAGVGYEQYF	TGTGCCAGCAGCCCAGCGGGAGTAGGCTACGAGCAGTACTTC